The rows below give T cell receptor beta chains drawn from one sample of a study of T cells in Graves' hyperthyroidism and ophthalmopathy. Each CDR3 protein is one row after TCRdb ran MiXCR on the multiplex PCR reads. The sample includes roughly 380,000 distinct CDR3 sequences, over 15% of them seen just once. Sequenced input: blood. All receptors derive from a middle-aged woman with Graves' ophthalmopathy. The CDR3 runs from the conserved cysteine through the conserved F or W.

j_gene: TRBJ1-1
v_gene: TRBV29-1
CDR3aa: CSVEWVGGHENWNTEAFF

j_gene: TRBJ2-7
v_gene: TRBV7-6
CDR3aa: CASSLGHRSYEQYF

j_gene: TRBJ2-5
v_gene: TRBV7-2
CDR3aa: CASSLSSRTETQYF

j_gene: TRBJ2-7
v_gene: TRBV28
CDR3aa: CASSLSGQRRVYEQYF

j_gene: TRBJ1-2
v_gene: TRBV29-1
CDR3aa: CSVEEGGSGYTF

j_gene: TRBJ1-2
v_gene: TRBV27
CDR3aa: CASSLSTGQPYGYTF

j_gene: TRBJ2-2
v_gene: TRBV27
CDR3aa: CASTVIEWGGELFF

j_gene: TRBJ1-2
v_gene: TRBV19
CDR3aa: CASSIGQVSNYGYTF

j_gene: TRBJ2-5
v_gene: TRBV6-1
CDR3aa: CASTATHTGGKTQYF

j_gene: TRBJ2-2
v_gene: TRBV4-1
CDR3aa: CASSQETGAGELFF

j_gene: TRBJ2-4
v_gene: TRBV13
CDR3aa: CASSLLGAKNIQYF

j_gene: .
v_gene: TRBV28
CDR3aa: CASRVIPVQGTYEQFF

j_gene: TRBJ2-7
v_gene: TRBV28
CDR3aa: CASSLQDFPYEQYF

j_gene: TRBJ2-5
v_gene: TRBV3-1
CDR3aa: CASTVPETQYF

j_gene: TRBJ1-3
v_gene: TRBV28
CDR3aa: CASTRQGISGNTIYF

j_gene: TRBJ2-5
v_gene: TRBV9
CDR3aa: CASSVSSELPYQETQYF

j_gene: TRBJ1-5
v_gene: TRBV12-3/TRBV12-4
CDR3aa: CASPTAVYSNQPQHF

j_gene: TRBJ2-7
v_gene: TRBV7-2
CDR3aa: CASSPNRASYEQYF

j_gene: TRBJ2-7
v_gene: TRBV28
CDR3aa: CASSWEGRLYEQYF

j_gene: TRBJ2-4
v_gene: TRBV28
CDR3aa: CASSFLGNSKNIQYF

j_gene: TRBJ2-7
v_gene: TRBV6-5
CDR3aa: CASEPMSSYEQYF

j_gene: TRBJ2-5
v_gene: TRBV2
CDR3aa: CASSAGTLSIETQYF

j_gene: TRBJ1-2
v_gene: TRBV12-3/TRBV12-4
CDR3aa: CASSPVTGGLGYTF

j_gene: TRBJ1-2
v_gene: TRBV28
CDR3aa: CASSSNIHPGGYGYTF